This T cell receptor (beta chain) was observed in a study of T cells after yellow fever vaccination. General observations from the study: From the bulk population, abundant clonotypes could contaminate and appear within FACS-sorted repertoires. Detected again after the booster were most primary-vaccination clones, at about 96% CD4 and 70% to 90% CD8.

A universal primer site and UMIs were added as TCR cDNA was made by 5'RACE template switching. A single record per CDR3 protein comes from TCRdb applying MiXCR to the 5' RACE reads. The repertoire includes roughly 350,000 distinct CDR3 sequences, 4.1% of them detected once, and just under 25% sits in the top ten. As concerns this clonotype: The antigen is unknown.

With 4 bases clipped from V and 0 bases from J, the junction kept 3 bases outside the gene matches. CDR3 length: 16 amino acids. From germline, CDR1 is SGHRS and CDR2 YFSETQ. The genes are TRBV5-1 and TRBJ2-2; 10 nucleotides match TRBD2. The receptor was derived from a man younger than 35 who received the YFV17D yellow fever vaccine. The material sequenced was PBMCs, taken 5 days after the yellow fever booster vaccination. The CDR3 here is CASSLLAGTNTGELFF. CDR3 in DNA: TGCGCCAGCAGCCTACTAGCGGGGACGAACACCGGGGAGCTGTTTTTT.